This TCR beta chain was documented in a study of blood T cell repertoires in COVID-19. Trimming shortened V by 5 bases and J by 7 bases, and 14 bases separated the two germline ends. Germline assignment: CDR1 SGHNT and CDR2 YENEEA. The CDR3 has 14 amino acids. Followed over time, Seattle patients had been enrolled while infection was active. Measured with immunoSEQ multiplex PCR; TCRdb has only the in-frame clones, and not every one. The top ten clones hold 6.5% to 9.5% of a sample with 120,000 to 150,000 clones, 70% to 90% of them seen once. Sequencing was done on a sample of peripheral blood. The clonotype originates from a woman aged 55-75 years with COVID-19, enrolled during active disease. The chain combines TRBV11-3 with TRBJ2-2, with a tentative D call TRBD2 (6 bases). In nucleotides, the CDR3 is TGTGCCAGCAGCCCCGGGGCGCGGGGCGGGGAGCTGTTTTTT. This gives the protein CASSPGARGGELFF.